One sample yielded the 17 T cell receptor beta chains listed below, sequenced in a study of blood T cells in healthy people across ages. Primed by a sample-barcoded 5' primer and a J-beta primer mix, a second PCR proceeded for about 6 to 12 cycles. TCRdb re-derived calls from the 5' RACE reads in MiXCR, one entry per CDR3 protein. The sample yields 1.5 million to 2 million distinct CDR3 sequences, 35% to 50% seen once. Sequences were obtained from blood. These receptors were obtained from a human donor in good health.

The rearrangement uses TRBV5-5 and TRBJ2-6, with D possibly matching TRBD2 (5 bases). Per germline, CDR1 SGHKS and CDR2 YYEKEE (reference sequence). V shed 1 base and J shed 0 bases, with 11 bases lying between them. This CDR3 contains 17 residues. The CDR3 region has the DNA TGTGCCAGCAGCTTGTATCGGGGTGGCTCTGGGGCCAACGTCCTGACTTTC. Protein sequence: CASSLYRGGSGANVLTF.

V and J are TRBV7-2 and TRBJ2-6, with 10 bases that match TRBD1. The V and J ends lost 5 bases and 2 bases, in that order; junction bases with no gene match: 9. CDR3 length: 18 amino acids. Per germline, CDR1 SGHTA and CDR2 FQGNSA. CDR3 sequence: CASSARQGAGAGANVLTF. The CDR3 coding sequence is TGTGCCAGCAGCGCCCGACAGGGGGCGGGAGCTGGGGCCAACGTCCTGACTTTC.

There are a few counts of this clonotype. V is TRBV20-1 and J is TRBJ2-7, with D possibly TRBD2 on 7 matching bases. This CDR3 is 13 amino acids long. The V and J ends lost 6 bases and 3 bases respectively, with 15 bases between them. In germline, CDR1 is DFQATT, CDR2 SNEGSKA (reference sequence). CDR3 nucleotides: TGCAGTGCAGGGGGGGGACTCAACTACGAGCAGTACTTC. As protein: CSAGGGLNYEQYF.

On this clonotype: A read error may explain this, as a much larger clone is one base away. The DNA of the CDR3 is TGTGCCGGCAGCTTAGGCAGGGAAGGTATTCGCTATGGCTACACCTTC. Its protein product is CAGSLGREGIRYGYTF. The chain is built from TRBV7-2 and TRBJ1-2; D may be TRBD1 (5 bases). CDR1 and CDR2 (germline): SGHTA, FQGNSA. The CDR3 length is 16 residues.

Here the CDR3 reads CASSEYRVVNEQYF. CDR3 DNA: TGTGCCAGCAGTGAATATAGAGTGGTTAATGAGCAGTACTTC. The chain uses TRBV25-1 and TRBJ2-7; D not resolved. CDR3 length: 14 amino acids. The germline gives CDR1 MGHDK, CDR2 SYGVNS. V was trimmed by 0 bases and J by 7 bases, leaving 13 bases between them.

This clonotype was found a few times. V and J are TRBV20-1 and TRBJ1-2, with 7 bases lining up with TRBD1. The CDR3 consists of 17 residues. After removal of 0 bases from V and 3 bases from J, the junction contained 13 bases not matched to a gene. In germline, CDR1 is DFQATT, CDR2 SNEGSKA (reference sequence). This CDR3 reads CSARDPSYRGGDYGYTF. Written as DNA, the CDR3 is TGCAGTGCTAGAGATCCCTCCTACAGGGGAGGCGACTATGGCTACACCTTC.

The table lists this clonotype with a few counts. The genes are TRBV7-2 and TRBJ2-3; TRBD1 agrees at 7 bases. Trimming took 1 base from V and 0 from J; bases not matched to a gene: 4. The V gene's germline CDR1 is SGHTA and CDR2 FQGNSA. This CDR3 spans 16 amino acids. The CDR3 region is CASSLVPQGSTDTQYF. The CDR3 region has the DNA TGTGCCAGCAGCTTAGTACCACAGGGGAGCACAGATACGCAGTATTTT.

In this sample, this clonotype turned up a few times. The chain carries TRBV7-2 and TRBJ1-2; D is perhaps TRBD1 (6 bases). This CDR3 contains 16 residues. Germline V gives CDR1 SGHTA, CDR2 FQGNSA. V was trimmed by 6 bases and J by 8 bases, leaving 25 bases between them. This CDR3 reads CASSFAGAGLLYGYTF. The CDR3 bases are TGTGCCAGCAGTTTCGCAGGGGCTGGATTACTGTACGGCTACACCTTC.

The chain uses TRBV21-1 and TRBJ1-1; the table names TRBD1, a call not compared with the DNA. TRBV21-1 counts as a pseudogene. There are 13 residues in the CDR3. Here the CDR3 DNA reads TGTGCCAGCAGCAAAGAGAGGGGGACTGAAGCTTTCTTT. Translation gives CASSKERGTEAFF.

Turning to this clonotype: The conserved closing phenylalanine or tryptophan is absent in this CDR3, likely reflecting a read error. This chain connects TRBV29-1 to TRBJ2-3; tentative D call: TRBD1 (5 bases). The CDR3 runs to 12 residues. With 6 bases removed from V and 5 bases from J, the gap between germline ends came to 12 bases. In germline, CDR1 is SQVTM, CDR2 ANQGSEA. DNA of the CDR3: TGCAGCGTAAGGGGCACTCGAGATACGCAGTATTGT. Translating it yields CSVRGTRDTQYC.

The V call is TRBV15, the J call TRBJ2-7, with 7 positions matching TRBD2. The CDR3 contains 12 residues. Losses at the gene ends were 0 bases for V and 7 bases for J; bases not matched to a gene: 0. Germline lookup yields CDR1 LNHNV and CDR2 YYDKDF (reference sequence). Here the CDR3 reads CATSREGGEQYF. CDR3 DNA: TGTGCCACCAGCAGAGAGGGGGGGGAGCAGTACTTC.

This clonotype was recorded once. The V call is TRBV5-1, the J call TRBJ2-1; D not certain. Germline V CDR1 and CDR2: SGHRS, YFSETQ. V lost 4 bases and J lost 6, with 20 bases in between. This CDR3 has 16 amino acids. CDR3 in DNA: TGCGCCAGCAGCCCCGTAACCCAGATGGGTACCAATGAGCAGTTCTTC. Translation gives CASSPVTQMGTNEQFF.

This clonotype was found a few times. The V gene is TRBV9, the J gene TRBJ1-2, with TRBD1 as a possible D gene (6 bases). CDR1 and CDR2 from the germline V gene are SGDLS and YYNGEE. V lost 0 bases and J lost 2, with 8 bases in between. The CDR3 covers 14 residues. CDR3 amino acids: CASSVVTGNYGYTF. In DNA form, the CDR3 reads TGTGCCAGCAGCGTAGTAACAGGGAACTATGGCTACACCTTC.

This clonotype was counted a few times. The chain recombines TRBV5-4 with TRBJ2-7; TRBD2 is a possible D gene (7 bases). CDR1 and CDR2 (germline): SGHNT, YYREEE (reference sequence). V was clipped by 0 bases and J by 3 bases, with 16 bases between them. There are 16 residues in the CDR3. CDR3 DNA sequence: TGTGCCAGCAGCTTGGGAAGTGCGGGGGCCCTCTACGAGCAGTACTTC. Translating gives CASSLGSAGALYEQYF.

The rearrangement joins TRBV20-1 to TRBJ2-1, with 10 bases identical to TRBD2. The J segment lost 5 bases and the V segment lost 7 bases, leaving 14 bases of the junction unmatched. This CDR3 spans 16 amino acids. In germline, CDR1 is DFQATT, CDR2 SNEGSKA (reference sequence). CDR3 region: CSDVRAGLAINNEQFF. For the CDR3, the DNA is TGCAGTGATGTAAGAGCGGGACTAGCGATCAACAATGAGCAGTTCTTC.

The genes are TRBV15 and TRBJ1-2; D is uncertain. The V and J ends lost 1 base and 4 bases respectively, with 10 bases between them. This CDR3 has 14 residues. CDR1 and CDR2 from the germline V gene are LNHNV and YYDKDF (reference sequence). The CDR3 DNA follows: TGTGCCACCAGCAGAGGAGGGAGCGGCTATGGCTACACCTTC. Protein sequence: CATSRGGSGYGYTF.

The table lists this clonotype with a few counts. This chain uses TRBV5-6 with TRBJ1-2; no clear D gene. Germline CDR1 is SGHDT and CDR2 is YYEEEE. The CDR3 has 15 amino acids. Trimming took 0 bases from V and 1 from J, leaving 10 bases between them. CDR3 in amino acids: CASSLGPQDNYGYTF. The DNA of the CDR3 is TGTGCCAGCAGCTTGGGTCCTCAGGATAACTATGGCTACACCTTC.